This passage covers 24 T cell receptor beta chains from one sample sequenced in a study of blood T cell repertoires in COVID-19. Data came from immunoSEQ multiplex PCR; TCRdb stores just in-frame clones and leaves some out. Counted here are 150,000 to 200,000 clones, about 83% occurring once; the ten biggest clones make up roughly 0.85%. The sample was peripheral blood. These receptors were collected from a woman aged 18-29 years who had recovered from COVID-19.

This chain joins TRBV6-1 and TRBJ1-2; 7 bases map to TRBD1. Unmatched junction bases numbered 9, after V lost 2 bases and J lost 0 bases. The germline V gene has CDR1 MNHNS and CDR2 SASEGT. The CDR3 sequence is 17 residues long. CDR3 DNA: TGTGCCAGCAGTGAACCCATAAGGGGGCAGACTAACTATGGCTACACCTTC. The encoded protein is CASSEPIRGQTNYGYTF.

This clone was found many times. The rearrangement joins TRBV6-1 to TRBJ2-3; 9 positions match TRBD2. J was trimmed by 4 bases and V by 1 base; bases with no gene match: 3. Germline CDR1 and CDR2: MNHNS and SASEGT. The CDR3 has 15 amino acids. CDR3 in amino acids: CASSEVAGGADTQYF. The CDR3, as DNA: TGTGCCAGCAGTGAAGTTGCGGGGGGGGCAGATACGCAGTATTTT.

The rearrangement links TRBV5-6 to TRBJ2-7; TRBD1 agrees at 7 bases. Germline CDR1 reads SGHDT; CDR2 reads YYEEEE. The V and J ends lost 0 bases and 9 bases, in that order; junction bases with no gene match: 18. The CDR3 is made up of 17 amino acids. The CDR3 region is CASSLARGRGLPGGQYF. In DNA form, the CDR3 reads TGTGCCAGCAGCTTGGCGAGGGGCAGGGGGTTGCCCGGAGGGCAGTACTTC.

This chain joins TRBV9 and TRBJ2-6, with a tentative D call TRBD1 (5 bases). V gave up 0 bases and J gave up 4 bases, with 8 bases separating them. CDR1 is SGDLS, CDR2 YYNGEE, per germline. This CDR3 comprises 15 residues. The CDR3 DNA reads TGTGCCAGCAGCGTAGAGGGGCTAGGGGCCAACGTCCTGACTTTC. It codes for CASSVEGLGANVLTF.

The CDR3 region has the DNA TGCGCCAGCAGCCAGGTCTTGACAGGGAGTTCCTATAATTCACCCCTCCACTTT. It specifies CASSQVLTGSSYNSPLHF. The rearrangement joins TRBV4-3 to TRBJ1-6; 7 bases match TRBD1. The CDR3 is 18 amino acids. V lost 3 bases to trimming and J lost 1 base; unmatched junction nucleotides: 9. Germline lookup yields CDR1 LGHNA and CDR2 YSLEER.

The chain is built from TRBV4-3 and TRBJ2-1, with 11 bases lining up with TRBD2. The CDR3 is 17 amino acids. J gave up 7 bases and V 4 bases, and 12 bases lay outside the gene matches. The germline V gene has CDR1 LGHNA and CDR2 YSLEER. The CDR3: CASSPSFSGRAENEQFF. The CDR3 DNA is TGCGCCAGCAGCCCGAGTTTTAGCGGGAGGGCCGAAAATGAGCAGTTCTTC.

The chain links TRBV19 to TRBJ2-2, with 8 bases identical to TRBD1. CDR1 LNHDA and CDR2 SQIVND come from the germline V gene (reference sequence). The CDR3 has 14 amino acids. The J segment lost 5 bases and the V segment lost 6 bases, leaving 5 bases of the junction unmatched. The chain's CDR3 is CASSTGGWTGELFF. In DNA, the CDR3 is TGTGCCAGTAGCACAGGGGGGTGGACCGGGGAGCTGTTTTTT.

This chain links TRBV5-1 with TRBJ2-7, with TRBD1 identical over 10 bases. The CDR3 spans 15 residues. With V trimmed by 4 bases and J by 7 bases, 11 bases remained unmatched. Germline CDR1 and CDR2: SGHRS and YFSETQ. CDR3 bases: TGCGCCAGCAGCGTCACCGGGACAGGGGTAGGAGAGCAGTACTTC. This gives the protein CASSVTGTGVGEQYF.

The rearrangement joins TRBV2 to TRBJ2-7, with 7 bases lining up with TRBD2. Germline V gives CDR1 SNHLY, CDR2 FYNNEI. J was trimmed by 5 bases and V by 6 bases; bases with no gene match: 10. The CDR3 contains 14 residues. CDR3 region: CASSVLGGGDEQYF. In DNA form, the CDR3 reads TGTGCCAGCAGCGTGCTGGGGGGGGGTGACGAGCAGTACTTC.

This clone was counted once. This chain uses TRBV28 with TRBJ1-5; D remains unclear. V was cut by 4 bases and J by 0 bases, with 19 bases left in between. This CDR3 comprises 18 residues. Germline V gene sequence: CDR1 MDHEN, CDR2 SYDVKM. CDR3 in amino acids: CASSSLPPNPGSNQPQHF. The DNA of the CDR3 is TGTGCCAGCAGTTCGCTCCCGCCTAATCCAGGTAGCAATCAGCCCCAGCATTTT.

J is TRBJ2-6 and V is TRBV10-3; D might be TRBD2 (6 bases). Trimming removed 6 bases from V and 1 base from J, with 13 bases in between. The CDR3 runs 16 residues. The germline V gene encodes CDR1 ENHRY and CDR2 SYGVKD. In nucleotides, the CDR3 is TGTGCCATCAGCGGGGGTAGGTTTTCTGGGGCCAACGTCCTGACTTTC. It specifies CAISGGRFSGANVLTF.

This clone showed up just a few times. The J gene is TRBJ1-5, the V gene TRBV7-2; TRBD1 matches at 8 bases. Germline loops: CDR1 SGHTA, CDR2 FQGNSA. This CDR3 spans 13 amino acids. V lost 5 bases and J lost 5; bases outside the gene matches: 2. The CDR3 region has the DNA TGTGCCAGCAGCAAGACAGGGGATCAGCCCCAGCATTTT. It encodes CASSKTGDQPQHF.

This chain joins TRBV19 and TRBJ1-1; a possible D gene is TRBD1 (5 bases). V was pared by 6 bases and J by 3 bases, with 17 bases between. The CDR3 has 15 residues. Germline V gene sequence: CDR1 LNHDA, CDR2 SQIVND (reference sequence). The CDR3: CASSLTGGMDTEAFF. CDR3 sequence (DNA): TGTGCCAGTAGCCTCACCGGGGGAATGGACACTGAAGCTTTCTTT.

The sample holds one count of this clone. J is TRBJ1-1 and V is TRBV14; D not resolved. The CDR3 runs 13 residues. Germline CDR1 and CDR2: SGHDN and FVKESK. The V and J ends lost 0 bases and 4 bases respectively, with 6 bases between them. CDR3 nucleotide sequence: TGTGCCAGCAGCCAAGACGCCGGCACTGAAGCTTTCTTT. This translates into CASSQDAGTEAFF.

The chain couples TRBV13 to TRBJ2-3; no firm D call. CDR3 length: 15 amino acids. V lost 2 bases to trimming and J lost 3 bases, with 12 bases between them. CDR1 and CDR2 (germline): PRHDT, FYEKMQ (reference sequence). The CDR3 nucleotides are TGTGCCAGCAGCTTACGGCCGGAGCCTACAGATACGCAGTATTTT. Its translation: CASSLRPEPTDTQYF.

The CDR3 nucleotides are TGTGCCAGCACCAGACAGGGCAGGAACACTGAAGCTTTCTTT. It encodes CASTRQGRNTEAFF. V gene TRBV2 combines with J gene TRBJ1-1; 7 bases align to TRBD1. This CDR3 has 14 amino acids. Looked up from germline, CDR1 is SNHLY and CDR2 is FYNNEI. J was trimmed by 1 base and V by 7 bases; bases with no gene match: 6. Looking up the rest from reference TRBV2 and TRBJ1-1 gives the full variable domain: EPEVTQTPSHQVTQMGQEVILRCVPISNHLYFYWYRQILGQKVEFLVSFYNNEISEKSEIFDDQFSVERPDGSNFTLKIRSTKLEDSAMYFCASTRQGRNTEAFFGQGTRLTVV.

V is TRBV20-1 and J is TRBJ2-5; the D is unclear. Germline loops: CDR1 DFQATT, CDR2 SNEGSKA (reference sequence). The CDR3 spans 11 residues. Trimming removed 3 bases at V and 4 bases at J, with 6 bases between. The CDR3 spells CSASLGETQYF. In nucleotides, the CDR3 is TGCAGTGCTAGTCTCGGAGAGACCCAGTACTTC.

This CDR3 reads CASSIESGGNTGELFF. The CDR3 DNA sequence: TGTGCCAGTAGTATTGAGTCGGGTGGAAACACCGGGGAGCTGTTTTTT. The genes are TRBV19 and TRBJ2-2; no firm D call. Germline V gene sequence: CDR1 LNHDA, CDR2 SQIVND (reference sequence). V was clipped by 3 bases and J by 2 bases, with 13 bases between them. This CDR3 spans 16 amino acids.

The chain joins TRBV5-1 to TRBJ1-6; D not resolved. Germline CDR1 and CDR2: SGHRS and YFSETQ. Trimming took off 4 bases at V and 6 bases at J, with 8 bases between the two ends. CDR3 length: 13 amino acids. The CDR3 nucleotides are TGCGCCAGCAGCCCTGTCCCTAATTCACCCCTCCACTTT. Protein: CASSPVPNSPLHF.

The rearrangement uses TRBV7-9 and TRBJ2-3; weak D call: TRBD1 (6 bases). The CDR3 is made up of 15 amino acids. V was pared by 5 bases and J by 11 bases, with 23 bases between. Per the germline V gene, CDR1 is SEHNR and CDR2 is FQNEAQ (reference sequence). CDR3 nucleotide sequence: TGTGCCAGCAGCCGCAAGGACAGTGCTTTAACGGGGCAGTATTTT. Translated, it gives CASSRKDSALTGQYF.

The chain is built from TRBV5-1 and TRBJ2-2; 8 bases align to TRBD1. The germline V gene encodes CDR1 SGHRS and CDR2 YFSETQ. The CDR3 runs 15 residues. The ends lost 3 bases at V and 13 bases at J; junction bases unmatched: 14. CDR3 loop: CASSSRSGGVGPLFF. The CDR3 DNA sequence: TGCGCCAGCAGCTCCAGATCAGGGGGCGTTGGTCCGCTGTTTTTT.

The chain employs TRBV2 and TRBJ1-6; possibly TRBD1 for D (6 bases). With 5 bases removed from V and 9 bases from J, the gap between germline ends came to 17 bases. CDR1 and CDR2 (germline): SNHLY, FYNNEI. The CDR3 sequence is 15 residues long. CDR3 in amino acids: CASSLQTGVGSPLHF. CDR3 DNA: TGTGCCAGCAGTCTCCAGACAGGCGTCGGTTCACCCCTCCACTTT.

The J gene is TRBJ1-1, the V gene TRBV29-1; 9 nucleotides align to TRBD1. Germline assignment: CDR1 SQVTM and CDR2 ANQGSEA. CDR3 size: 13 residues. V trimming: 6 bases; J trimming: 5 bases; junction bases outside the gene matches: 7. This CDR3 is CSVAQGADTEAFF. The CDR3 DNA follows: TGCAGCGTCGCACAGGGGGCGGATACTGAAGCTTTCTTT.

The J gene is TRBJ1-5, the V gene TRBV6-5, with D possibly matching TRBD1 (5 bases). V lost 4 bases to trimming and J lost 5 bases, with 18 bases between them. The CDR3 covers 16 residues. Per the germline V gene, CDR1 is MNHEY and CDR2 is SVGAGI. The CDR3: CASSSRGTLIDQPQHF. Written as DNA, the CDR3 is TGTGCCAGCAGTTCTCGTGGGACTTTAATCGATCAGCCCCAGCATTTT.